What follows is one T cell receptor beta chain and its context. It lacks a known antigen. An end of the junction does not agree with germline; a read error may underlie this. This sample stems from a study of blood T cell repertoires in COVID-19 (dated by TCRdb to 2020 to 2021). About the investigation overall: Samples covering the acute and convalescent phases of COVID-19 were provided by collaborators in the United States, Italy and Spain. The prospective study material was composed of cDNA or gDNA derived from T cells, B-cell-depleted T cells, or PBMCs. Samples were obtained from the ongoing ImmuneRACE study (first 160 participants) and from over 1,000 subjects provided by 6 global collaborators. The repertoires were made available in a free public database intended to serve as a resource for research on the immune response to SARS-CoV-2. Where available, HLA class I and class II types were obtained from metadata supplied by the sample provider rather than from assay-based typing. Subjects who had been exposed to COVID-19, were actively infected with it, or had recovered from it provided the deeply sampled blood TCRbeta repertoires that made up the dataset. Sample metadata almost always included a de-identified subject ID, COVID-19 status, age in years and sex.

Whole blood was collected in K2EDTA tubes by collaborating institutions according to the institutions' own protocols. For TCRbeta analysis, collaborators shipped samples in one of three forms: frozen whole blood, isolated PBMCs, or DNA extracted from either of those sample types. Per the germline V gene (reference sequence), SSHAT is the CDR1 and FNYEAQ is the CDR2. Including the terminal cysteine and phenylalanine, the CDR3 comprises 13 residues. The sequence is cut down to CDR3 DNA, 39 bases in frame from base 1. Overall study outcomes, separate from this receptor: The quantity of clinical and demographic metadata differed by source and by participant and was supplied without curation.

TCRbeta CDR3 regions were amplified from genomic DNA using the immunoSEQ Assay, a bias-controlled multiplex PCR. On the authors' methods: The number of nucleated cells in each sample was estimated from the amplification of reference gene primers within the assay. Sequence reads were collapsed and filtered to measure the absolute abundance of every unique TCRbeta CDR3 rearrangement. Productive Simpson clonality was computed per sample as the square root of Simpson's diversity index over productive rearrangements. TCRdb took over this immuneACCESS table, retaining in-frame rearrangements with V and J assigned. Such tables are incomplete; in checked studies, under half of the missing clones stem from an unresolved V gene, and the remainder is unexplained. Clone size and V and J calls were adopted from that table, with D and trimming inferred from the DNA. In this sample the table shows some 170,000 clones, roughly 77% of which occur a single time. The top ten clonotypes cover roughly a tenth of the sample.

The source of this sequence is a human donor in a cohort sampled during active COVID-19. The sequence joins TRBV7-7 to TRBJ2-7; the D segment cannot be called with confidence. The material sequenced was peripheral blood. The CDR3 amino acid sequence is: CASSLGKSYEQYF. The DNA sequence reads TGTGCTAGCAGCTTGGGCAAATCCTACGAGCAGTACTTC. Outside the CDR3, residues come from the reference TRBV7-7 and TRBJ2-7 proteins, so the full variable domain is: GAGVSQSPRYKVTKRGQDVTLRCDPISSHATLYWYQQALGQGPEFLTYFNYEAQPDKSGLPSDRFSAERPEGSISTLTIQRTEQRDSAMYRCASSLGKSYEQYFGPGTRLTVT.